The 16 T cell receptor beta chains presented below share a single source sample, sequenced in a study of shared clonotypes between healthy human individuals. Some clones are missing from TCRdb's copy, which holds only in-frame ones; the method was immunoSEQ multiplex PCR. The repertoire holds some 800,000 clones, with more than 85% as singletons. Naive CD8 cells lacked CD45RO, underwent positive selection for CCR7 and left out terminally differentiated effector memory CD45RA+ cells. Specimen: naive CD8+ T cells sorted from blood. These receptors were taken from a man aged 25 to 45 in good health.

CDR3 coding DNA: TGTGCCAGTCTTACAGGGGGCGCGTCCGGGGAGCTGTTTTTT. Translated: CASLTGGASGELFF. The chain employs TRBV11-2 and TRBJ2-2, with 9 positions matching TRBD1. This CDR3 comprises 14 residues. Unmatched junction bases numbered 8, after V lost 9 bases and J lost 6 bases. Germline-derived CDR1 and CDR2 are SGHAT and FQNNGV.

This chain uses TRBV11-2 with TRBJ1-2; D is uncertain. The length of the CDR3 is 14 residues. Germline CDR1 SGHAT, CDR2 FQNNGV. The germline V and J ends were trimmed by 0 bases and 4 bases, with 9 bases remaining between them. The CDR3 is CASSLDLGAYGYTF. The CDR3, as DNA: TGTGCCAGCAGCTTAGATTTGGGCGCCTATGGCTACACCTTC.

In the case of this clone: The sample carries other DNA sequences with the same CDR3. The chain is built from TRBV28 and TRBJ2-3; D gene ambiguous. V dropped 2 bases and J dropped 3 bases, with 0 bases sitting between them. The CDR3 sequence is 11 residues long. The germline V gene encodes CDR1 MDHEN and CDR2 SYDVKM. CDR3 loop: CASSLTDTQYF. CDR3 nucleotide sequence: TGTGCCAGCAGTTTAACAGATACGCAGTATTTT.

This chain joins TRBV4-3 and TRBJ1-4; D remains unclear. This CDR3 is built from 14 residues. Trimming removed 3 bases at V and 6 bases at J, with 11 bases between. Germline CDR1 and CDR2: LGHNA and YSLEER. The CDR3 coding sequence is TGCGCCAGCAGCCACGAAGGGAGAGATGAAAAACTGTTTTTT. Its protein is CASSHEGRDEKLFF.

The genes are TRBV7-2 and TRBJ2-7, with D unresolved. V was clipped by 1 base and J by 3 bases, with 10 bases between them. The CDR3 has 14 amino acids. CDR1 and CDR2 (germline): SGHTA, FQGNSA. CDR3 sequence (DNA): TGTGCCAGCAGCTTAGATGGGAATTACTACGAGCAGTACTTC. It is translated as CASSLDGNYYEQYF.

The rearrangement links TRBV6-1 to TRBJ2-3; no firm D call. The length of the CDR3 is 15 residues. V dropped 1 base and J dropped 2 bases, with 10 bases sitting between them. Germline assignment: CDR1 MNHNS and CDR2 SASEGT. Here the CDR3 DNA reads TGTGCCAGCAGTGAAGGAGAGCGACACACAGATACGCAGTATTTT. This translates into CASSEGERHTDTQYF.

This chain connects TRBV7-2 to TRBJ2-7; D call uncertain. Per the germline V gene, CDR1 is SGHTA and CDR2 is FQGNSA. The CDR3 is 15 amino acids. The ends were cut back, 2 bases at V and 0 bases at J, with 11 bases in the middle. This chain's CDR3 is CASSLNGPTSYEQYF. CDR3 bases: TGTGCCAGCAGCTTAAACGGGCCGACCTCCTACGAGCAGTACTTC. The entire variable domain, with the rest obtained from reference TRBV7-2 and TRBJ2-7, is as follows: GAGVSQSPSNKVTEKGKDVELRCDPISGHTALYWYRQSLGQGLEFLIYFQGNSAPDKSGLPSDRFSAERTGGSVSTLTIQRTQQEDSAVYLCASSLNGPTSYEQYFGPGTRLTVT.

The rearrangement uses TRBV29-1 and TRBJ2-3; 8 positions agree with TRBD2. J was trimmed by 1 base and V by 7 bases; bases with no gene match: 10. This CDR3 spans 15 amino acids. Germline CDR1 and CDR2: SQVTM and ANQGSEA. CDR3 coding DNA: TGCAGCGGAACGATCGGGAGGGCGCGCACAGATACGCAGTATTTT. This encodes CSGTIGRARTDTQYF.

This chain joins TRBV7-9 and TRBJ2-1; 8 bases are shared with TRBD1. Germline loops: CDR1 SEHNR, CDR2 FQNEAQ (reference sequence). V lost 5 bases, J lost 1 base, and 7 bases stayed unmatched. CDR3 length: 16 residues. The CDR3 nucleotides are TGTGCCAGCAGCGGAAACAGGGGGTCATCCTACAATGAGCAGTTCTTC. It specifies CASSGNRGSSYNEQFF. The full variable domain, its missing parts supplied by reference TRBV7-9 and TRBJ2-1, is DTGVSQNPRHKITKRGQNVTFRCDPISEHNRLYWYRQTLGQGPEFLTYFQNEAQLEKSRLLSDRFSAERPKGSFSTLEIQRTEQGDSAMYLCASSGNRGSSYNEQFFGPGTRLTVL.

CDR3 protein: CASSLEITSASYEQYF. In DNA form, the CDR3 reads TGTGCCAGCAGCTTAGAAATTACTAGCGCCTCCTACGAGCAGTACTTC. This chain links TRBV11-2 with TRBJ2-7, with TRBD2 identical over 7 bases. Germline CDR1 reads SGHAT; CDR2 reads FQNNGV. V trimming: 0 bases; J trimming: 0 bases; junction bases outside the gene matches: 5. This CDR3 is 16 amino acids long.

About this clone: The same CDR3 arises from other DNA sequences in this sample as well. This chain joins TRBV9 and TRBJ2-3; D possibly uses TRBD1 or TRBD2 (5 bases each). The germline V and J ends were trimmed by 0 bases and 1 base, with 12 bases remaining between them. Germline loops: CDR1 SGDLS, CDR2 YYNGEE. CDR3 length equals 16 residues. The CDR3 bases are TGTGCCAGCAGCGTAGGTGGGACGCGTGGCACAGATACGCAGTATTTT. Its protein product is CASSVGGTRGTDTQYF.

The chain employs TRBV28 and TRBJ2-5; TRBD1 matches at 7 bases. V dropped 4 bases and J dropped 5; count of bases not matched to a gene: 10. Germline V gene sequence: CDR1 MDHEN, CDR2 SYDVKM. This CDR3 has 15 residues. The DNA of the CDR3 is TGTGCCAGCAGTTCATCTACAGGGGAATGGGAGACCCAGTACTTC. Its protein is CASSSSTGEWETQYF.

The CDR3 loop reads CSVVLSEQFF. CDR3 DNA: TGCAGCGTGGTTTTAAGTGAGCAGTTCTTC. The rearrangement uses TRBV29-1 and TRBJ2-1; D is uncertain. The CDR3 runs to 10 residues. The germline CDR1 and CDR2 sequences are SQVTM and ANQGSEA. V lost 6 bases and J lost 9, with 9 bases in between.

The chain combines TRBV27 with TRBJ2-7; 8 positions match TRBD1. Germline CDR1 reads MNHEY; CDR2 reads SMNVEV (reference sequence). V gave up 5 bases and J gave up 3 bases; unmatched junction bases: 12. The CDR3 extends over 16 amino acids. The CDR3 reads CASSISGGAGFYEQYF. Here the CDR3 DNA reads TGTGCCAGCAGTATTTCAGGGGGCGCAGGATTCTACGAGCAGTACTTC.

The CDR3 DNA is TGTGCCTGGAGAGGGCTAGCAAATGAGCAGTTCTTC. Residues: CAWRGLANEQFF. The chain links TRBV30 to TRBJ2-1, with D perhaps TRBD2 (5 bases). The CDR3 consists of 12 residues. Between the trimmed V and J ends, which lost 3 bases and 7 bases, there was a span of 10 bases. Germline lookup yields CDR1 GTSNPN and CDR2 SVGIG (reference sequence).

The chain couples TRBV9 to TRBJ2-1; 11 bases align to TRBD2. Trimming removed 0 bases from V and 5 bases from J; junction bases left unmatched: 13. This CDR3 spans 19 amino acids. The germline gives CDR1 SGDLS, CDR2 YYNGEE. The CDR3 sequence is CASSVEGGTSGSLNNEQFF. CDR3 DNA: TGTGCCAGCAGCGTAGAAGGCGGGACTAGCGGCTCCCTTAACAATGAGCAGTTCTTC.